This TCR beta chain was sequenced in a study of T cell responses to AZD1222 COVID-19 vaccine. Germline CDR1 and CDR2: MNHEY and SMNVEV (reference sequence). This CDR3 contains 11 residues. V dropped 4 bases and J dropped 7 bases, with 7 bases sitting between them. Clones were sequenced by immunoSEQ multiplex PCR, and TCRdb holds only the in-frame ones, with some missing. The top ten clones hold about 3% of a sample with approximately 130,000 clones, 93% of them seen once. The sample in question was peripheral blood, obtained on day 0 of AZD1222 vaccination. This sequence joins TRBV27 and TRBJ2-5, with unresolved D. The receptor was derived from an adult in good health. CDR3 loop: CASSSLGTQYF. As DNA, the CDR3 is TGTGCCAGCAGTTCCTTGGGGACCCAGTACTTC.